The rows below give T cell receptor beta chains drawn from one sample of a study of blood T cell repertoires in COVID-19. The assay was immunoSEQ multiplex PCR, and TCRdb's table has in-frame clones only and misses some. In the table there are approximately 130,000 clones, around 85% of which are singletons. The specimen sequenced was peripheral blood. The source of these receptors is a man in his sixties with acute or convalescent COVID-19. The CDR3 runs from the conserved cysteine through the conserved F or W. D genes are given only for firm matches. The size of a clone is reported for some rows only, either as once, few or many, or as a class for expanded clones.

clone size	V gene	J gene	D gene	CDR3 DNA	CDR3 protein
-	TRBV28	TRBJ2-3	-	TGTGCCAGCAGTTCGACCAGGGATACGCAGTATTTT	CASSSTRDTQYF
-	TRBV7-9	TRBJ2-7	TRBD1	TGTGCCAGCAGCTTAGGAGGGACAGGCTCCTACGAGCAGTACTTC	CASSLGGTGSYEQYF
-	TRBV18	TRBJ2-5	-	TGTGCCAGCTCACCACCGAACCCAGGGGACCAAGAGACCCAGTACTTC	CASSPPNPGDQETQYF
-	TRBV27	TRBJ2-1	-	TGTGCCAGCAGTTTATCGGGCAGGATTTACAATGAGCAGTTCTTC	CASSLSGRIYNEQFF
-	TRBV20-1	TRBJ2-7	-	TGCAGTGCTAGACTAGCAGCCGAGCAGTACTTC	CSARLAAEQYF
-	TRBV27	TRBJ1-6	-	TGTGCCAGCAGTCTCGGACGGGGATCACCCCTCCACTTT	CASSLGRGSPLHF
-	TRBV27	TRBJ2-3	TRBD2	TGTGCCAGCAGCCTCACTAGCGCTAGCACAGATACGCAGTATTTT	CASSLTSASTDTQYF
-	TRBV15	TRBJ2-7	-	TGTGCCACCAGCAGAGGAATGGGCAGATCCCACGAGCAGTACTTC	CATSRGMGRSHEQYF
-	TRBV10-2	TRBJ2-7	-	TGCGCCAGCAGTACGTGGGGCTCTTACGAGCAGTACTTC	CASSTWGSYEQYF
once	TRBV9	TRBJ2-7	TRBD2	TGTGCCAGCAGCCCACGACTAGCGGGGAACTACGAGCAGTACTTC	CASSPRLAGNYEQYF
few	TRBV27	TRBJ1-2	-	TGTGCCAGCATAGCGGGTAGCCTCTATGGCTACACCTTC	CASIAGSLYGYTF
-	TRBV29-1	TRBJ1-1	-	TGCAGCGTTGAAGATGAAGGAGGGAAGTCTGAAGCTTTCTTT	CSVEDEGGKSEAFF
once	TRBV7-9	TRBJ1-1	-	TGTGCCAGCAGCTTACCGGGGTACACTGAAGCTTTCTTT	CASSLPGYTEAFF
-	TRBV6-2/TRBV6-3	TRBJ2-7	TRBD2	TGTGCCAGCAGTCCCGGACTAGCAGCCTCCTACGAGCAGTACTTC	CASSPGLAASYEQYF
-	TRBV19	TRBJ1-5	-	TGTGCCAGTAGTTCCCCACAGAATCAGCCCCAGCATTTT	CASSSPQNQPQHF
-	TRBV5-1	TRBJ2-2	TRBD2	TGCGCCAGCAGCCTAGCGGGACACCCGAACACCGGGGAGCTGTTTTTT	CASSLAGHPNTGELFF
few	TRBV6-5	TRBJ1-1	-	TGTGCCAGCAATGGGGCTGGGAGGACTGAAGCTTTCTTT	CASNGAGRTEAFF
-	TRBV6-4	TRBJ2-1	TRBD2	TGTGCCAGCAGCCGACTAGCGGGAGTGAATGAGCAGTTCTTC	CASSRLAGVNEQFF
-	TRBV7-2	TRBJ1-5	-	TGTGCCAGCAGCTTAGAGTTAAGAGAGAATCAGCCCCAGCATTTT	CASSLELRENQPQHF
-	TRBV25-1	TRBJ2-1	-	TGTGCCAGCAGTGAATATTTGGCAGGTTTGGATGAGCAGTTCTTC	CASSEYLAGLDEQFF
-	TRBV6-5	TRBJ1-4	-	TGTGCCAGCAGTAGGGCCAGGGGAGACGTAAAACTGTTTTTT	CASSRARGDVKLFF
once	TRBV2	TRBJ2-5	-	TGTGCCAGCAGCCGGGATCGGGTCTCGCAAGAGACCCAGTACTTC	CASSRDRVSQETQYF
once	TRBV2	TRBJ2-1	TRBD2	TGTGCCAGCAACCCGTCCGGGCTAGCGGGAGACGATGAGCAGTTCTTC	CASNPSGLAGDDEQFF
-	TRBV6-2/TRBV6-3	TRBJ2-2	TRBD1	TGTGCCAGCAGTTATGGGGGACAGGGGAACACCGGGGAGCTGTTTTTT	CASSYGGQGNTGELFF
-	TRBV28	TRBJ1-5	-	TGTGCCAGCAGGTCGTTGGGGGCTCAGCCCCAGCATTTT	CASRSLGAQPQHF
-	TRBV9	TRBJ2-7	TRBD1	TGTGCCAGCAGCGTCGGACAGGGCTTCTACGAGCAGTACTTC	CASSVGQGFYEQYF
-	TRBV19	TRBJ2-7	TRBD1	TGTGCCAGTAGTAGGACAGGGGTCAGCTCCTACGAGCAGTACTTC	CASSRTGVSSYEQYF
few	TRBV4-3	TRBJ2-6	TRBD1	TGCGCCAGCAGCCAGGGACAGGGGTCTGGGGCCAACGTCCTGACTTTC	CASSQGQGSGANVLTF
few	TRBV4-1	TRBJ2-7	TRBD2	TGCGCCAGCAGCCTTCGGGAGGACCACGAGCAGTACTTC	CASSLREDHEQYF
-	TRBV7-3	TRBJ2-1	TRBD2	TGTGCCAGCAGCTCCTGGACTAGCGGGAGAGAGAATGAGCAGTTCTTC	CASSSWTSGRENEQFF
-	TRBV19	TRBJ1-2	-	TGTGCCAGTAGTATAGTGGACACAAACTATGGCTACACCTTC	CASSIVDTNYGYTF
-	TRBV5-5	TRBJ2-7	-	TGTGCCAGCGACTGGGAGAGGGAGCAGTACTTC	CASDWEREQYF
once	TRBV15	TRBJ2-5	TRBD1	TGTGCCACCAGCAGCCGACAGGGAAAGGGGACCCAGTACTTC	CATSSRQGKGTQYF
-	TRBV5-1	TRBJ2-1	-	TGCGCCAGCAGCTTGGGGCCTTACAATGAGCAGTTCTTC	CASSLGPYNEQFF
-	TRBV7-2	TRBJ2-3	-	TGTGCCAGCAGCTTAGATCGTCGGGCAGATACGCAGTATTTT	CASSLDRRADTQYF
-	TRBV4-2	TRBJ1-3	TRBD1	TGTGCCAGCAGCCAAGGACAGGGAACGGGAAACACCATATATTTT	CASSQGQGTGNTIYF
-	TRBV7-8	TRBJ2-1	-	TGTGCCAGCAGCCCCCAGGGAAATGAGCAGTTCTTC	CASSPQGNEQFF
-	TRBV21-1	TRBJ2-7	-	TGTGCCAGCAGCTTCCGGGACATCGGTATGGACGAGCAGTACTTC	CASSFRDIGMDEQYF
-	TRBV7-2	TRBJ2-7	TRBD2	TGTGCCAGCAGCTTAGCGGGAGGGAGGAACTCTCTCGAGCAGTACTTC	CASSLAGGRNSLEQYF
once	TRBV7-9	TRBJ2-1	TRBD1	TGTGCCAGCAGCTTAGGGGCGGGACAGGGTAACTACAATGAGCAGTTCTTC	CASSLGAGQGNYNEQFF
-	TRBV28	TRBJ2-3	TRBD2	TGTGCCAGCAGCCCCCGGGGGGGACTCACAGATACGCAGTATTTT	CASSPRGGLTDTQYF
-	TRBV18	TRBJ2-3	-	TGTGCCAGCTCACCAGGGGAGACAGATACGCAGTATTTT	CASSPGETDTQYF
once	TRBV19	TRBJ2-7	TRBD2	TGTGCCAGTAGTATCCCGACTAGCGGGGGTCACGAGCAGTACTTC	CASSIPTSGGHEQYF
-	TRBV7-2	TRBJ2-1	TRBD1	TGTGCCAGCACCCCGGACAGGGGCTCCTACAATGAGCAGTTCTTC	CASTPDRGSYNEQFF
-	TRBV12-3/TRBV12-4	TRBJ1-1	TRBD1	TGTGCCAGCAGCTATCGACAGGGGACTGAAGCTTTCTTT	CASSYRQGTEAFF
-	TRBV24-1	TRBJ2-5	-	TGTGCCACCAGTGATACCGCGGGGGCCCAAGAGACCCAGTACTTC	CATSDTAGAQETQYF
-	TRBV10-3	TRBJ2-1	TRBD1	TGTGCCATCAGTGAGCCGGGACAGGGACCCTACAATGAGCAGTTCTTC	CAISEPGQGPYNEQFF
-	TRBV11-2	TRBJ2-7	-	TGTGCCAGCAGCTGGAGAAGGGGAAGCATTTACGAGCAGTACTTC	CASSWRRGSIYEQYF
-	TRBV2	TRBJ2-6	-	TGTGCCAGCAGTCCCAGTACTGGGGCCAACGTCCTGACTTTC	CASSPSTGANVLTF
once	TRBV11-1	TRBJ2-2	-	TGTGCCATCACCCGGGACTCGAACACCGGGGAGCTGTTTTTT	CAITRDSNTGELFF
-	TRBV18	TRBJ1-5	-	TGTGCCAGCTCTCTAGGACAGAGCAATCAGCCCCAGCATTTT	CASSLGQSNQPQHF
-	TRBV6-6	TRBJ2-6	TRBD2	TGTGCCAGCAGTCCATTGAGGTACGGGGGGGGGAGCTCTGGGGCCAACGTCCTGACTTTC	CASSPLRYGGGSSGANVLTF